The table lists the clone carrying this T cell receptor beta chain with a few counts. The antigen remains unidentified. The data stem from a study of T cells in Graves' hyperthyroidism and ophthalmopathy. The study, taken as a whole, reports: Ophthalmopathy was distinguished from stable hyperthyroidism by 13 V-J signatures. Blood held most thyroid clonotypes expanded above 0.001 frequency.

The CDR3 is 14 amino acids. The V end was cut by 4 bases, the J end by 5 bases, with 15 bases between. CDR1 and CDR2 (germline): LGHDT, YNNKEL (reference sequence). Amplified TCR beta CDR3 regions derived from RNA transcripts. HTBI primers were used for first-round RT-PCR of the TCR CDR3. Using its own MiXCR run on the multiplex PCR reads, TCRdb lists one record per CDR3 protein. The repertoire holds 550,000 to 700,000 distinct CDR3 sequences, with 40% to 55% as singletons. This receptor was obtained from an adult woman with Graves' disease, either hyperthyroidism or ophthalmopathy (not recorded which). Sequencing used peripheral blood or thyroid tissue (not recorded which). The chain is built from TRBV3-1 and TRBJ2-7; D gene unclear. The CDR3 nucleotides are TGTGCCAGCAGCCGCCGGATCCGGGCTGACGAGCAGTACTTC. Encoded protein: CASSRRIRADEQYF.